Listed here are 10 T cell receptor beta chains from one sample, sequenced in a study of T cells after yellow fever vaccination. TCRdb re-analysed the 5' RACE reads in MiXCR, keeping a single row per CDR3 protein. The profile shows about 580,000 distinct CDR3 sequences, less than 20% of them singletons. The sample was PBMCs, taken 5 days after the first yellow fever vaccination. The receptors were gathered from a young man who received the YFV17D yellow fever vaccine.

This chain connects TRBV6-2 or TRBV6-3 to TRBJ2-7; D perhaps matches TRBD2 (5 bases). The germline V gene has CDR1 MNHEY and CDR2 SVGEGT. The CDR3 totals 14 residues. V was trimmed by 7 bases and J by 4 bases, leaving 17 bases between them. CDR3: CASIGTGNGYEQYV. The CDR3 region has the DNA TGTGCCAGCATTGGCACCGGGAACGGTTACGAGCAGTACGTC.

This clonotype was counted only a few times. V usage is TRBV7-9 and J usage is TRBJ2-3; D is possibly TRBD2 (6 bases). V lost 2 bases and J lost 4, with 10 bases in between. Germline CDR1 is SEHNR and CDR2 is FQNEAQ (reference sequence). The CDR3 length is 14 residues. The CDR3 region has the DNA TGTGCCAGCAGCTTAATGGAGGGGTCAGATACGCAGTATTTT. As protein: CASSLMEGSDTQYF.

This clonotype was seen at least ten times. This chain connects TRBV5-6 to TRBJ2-1, with 9 bases that match TRBD1. Unmatched junction bases numbered 6, after V lost 4 bases and J lost 4 bases. The CDR3 length is 15 residues. Germline CDR1 is SGHDT and CDR2 is YYEEEE. The CDR3 DNA sequence: TGTGCCAGCAGCCTGGCGGGGACAGGGTACAATGAGCAGTTCTTC. This gives the protein CASSLAGTGYNEQFF.

This clonotype appeared once. V usage is TRBV4-2 and J usage is TRBJ2-1; 8 nucleotides align to TRBD1. The germline V gene has CDR1 LGHNA and CDR2 YNFKEQ. J was trimmed by 8 bases and V by 3 bases; bases with no gene match: 6. The CDR3 loop spans 14 amino acids. The CDR3 DNA reads as TGTGCCAGCAGCCAGGGTCCAGGGGGCGATGAGCAGTTCTTC. Encoded protein: CASSQGPGGDEQFF.

Only a few counts were recorded for this clonotype. The chain has TRBV4-1 and TRBJ1-4; D call uncertain. CDR1 and CDR2 from the germline V gene are MGHRA and YSYEKL. The ends were cut back, 4 bases at V and 0 bases at J, with 12 bases in the middle. The CDR3 length is 16 residues. CDR3 nucleotides: TGCGCCAGCAGCCTCGGTACCGCTTCAACTAATGAAAAACTGTTTTTT. It codes for CASSLGTASTNEKLFF.

A few counts support this clonotype. This chain uses TRBV5-1 with TRBJ2-5; 7 nucleotides align to TRBD1. Looked up from germline, CDR1 is SGHRS and CDR2 is YFSETQ. CDR3 length equals 14 residues. The J segment lost 5 bases and the V segment lost 4 bases, leaving 8 bases of the junction unmatched. The CDR3 nucleotides read TGCGCCAGCAGCACATCGACAGGGCTGGAGACCCAGTACTTC. Its protein product is CASSTSTGLETQYF.

The chain links TRBV3-1 to TRBJ1-1; D may be TRBD1 (5 bases). The CDR3 is 17 residues long. Germline-derived CDR1 and CDR2 are LGHDT and YNNKEL (reference sequence). V shed 0 bases and J shed 1 base, with 15 bases lying between them. The CDR3 nucleotides are TGTGCCAGCAGCCAAGATCTCCATTTAGACAGGAACACTGAAGCTTTCTTT. Residues: CASSQDLHLDRNTEAFF.

The rearrangement links TRBV20-1 to TRBJ1-2; D might be TRBD1 (5 bases). V lost 6 bases and J 8 bases, leaving 19 bases between the germline ends. From germline, CDR1 is DFQATT and CDR2 SNEGSKA (reference sequence). CDR3 length equals 13 residues. The CDR3 DNA follows: TGCAGTGCATTGACAGTTAACGTCGAGGGCTACACCTTC. Protein sequence: CSALTVNVEGYTF.

This clonotype appeared a few times. The chain combines TRBV11-1 with TRBJ1-3; TRBD1 might be the D (6 bases). Germline assignment: CDR1 SGHAT and CDR2 FQDESV (reference sequence). Trimming left V 6 bases short and J 4 bases short, with 25 bases between. CDR3 length: 18 residues. This chain's CDR3 is CASSPGYFGGPTGNTIYF. DNA for the CDR3: TGTGCCAGCAGTCCTGGGTACTTCGGGGGGCCGACCGGAAACACCATATATTTT. The full variable domain, completed using reference TRBV11-1 and TRBJ1-3, is EAEVAQSPRYKITEKSQAVAFWCDPISGHATLYWYRQILGQGPELLVQFQDESVVDDSQLPKDRFSAERLKGVDSTLKIQPAELGDSAMYLCASSPGYFGGPTGNTIYFGEGSWLTVV.

The V gene is TRBV18, the J gene TRBJ2-7; D tentatively reads TRBD1 or TRBD2 (5 bases each). The CDR3 is 14 amino acids. The germline V gene has CDR1 KGHSH and CDR2 LQKENI. V was clipped by 4 bases and J by 7 bases, with 17 bases between them. This CDR3 is CASSLPGSWGEQYF. In nucleotides, the CDR3 is TGTGCCAGCTCACTTCCAGGGTCTTGGGGGGAGCAGTACTTC. Using reference TRBV18 and TRBJ2-7 for the parts outside the CDR3, the full variable domain is NAGVMQNPRHLVRRRGQEARLRCSPMKGHSHVYWYRQLPEEGLKFMVYLQKENIIDESGMPKERFSAEFPKEGPSILRIQQVVRGDSAAYFCASSLPGSWGEQYFGPGTRLTVT.